This entry lists 24 T cell receptor beta chains sequenced from one sample in a study of neurological immune-mediated disorders (dated by TCRdb to about 2019). The method was 5' RACE. Data came from an Illumina HiSeq 2500. TCRdb ran its own pipeline on the public reads, namely fastp trimming at Q25 and MiXCR clone calling, and kept in-frame beta chains. Each CDR3 protein appears once, grouped with its most common genes and DNA. This sample gives roughly 50,000 distinct CDR3 sequences in total; roughly 4.4% of them show up just once. The top ten constitute around 5% of the sample. Sequenced sample: PBMCs. Every receptor here comes from a woman aged 60-75 years with multiple sclerosis.

This clonotype showed up many times. V is TRBV9 and J is TRBJ2-3; D ambiguous. V was trimmed by 4 bases and J by 5 bases, leaving 14 bases between them. CDR1 SGDLS and CDR2 YYNGEE come from the germline V gene. This CDR3 region has 14 residues. The CDR3 DNA is TGTGCCAGCAGCCCCGTAGGATGGGGAGATACGCAGTATTTT. This encodes CASSPVGWGDTQYF.

This clonotype has a count of ten or more. This rearrangement joins TRBV9 to TRBJ2-5, with 7 bases identical to TRBD1. This CDR3 comprises 15 residues. Germline values: CDR1 SGDLS, CDR2 YYNGEE. V trimming: 8 bases; J trimming: 5 bases; junction bases outside the gene matches: 15. DNA for the CDR3: TGTGCCAGTTCCCCCCAGGGACAGCCTTCGGAGACCCAGTACTTC. This encodes CASSPQGQPSETQYF.

Many counts were recorded for this clonotype. The chain employs TRBV20-1 and TRBJ1-1; 7 positions agree with TRBD1. The CDR3 contains 15 residues. From germline, CDR1 is DFQATT and CDR2 SNEGSKA (reference sequence). Trimming at V came to 1 base and at J to 5 bases, leaving 10 bases not matched to a gene. The CDR3 loop is CSARAPNRGGTEAFF. The CDR3 DNA is TGCAGTGCTAGAGCCCCCAACAGGGGAGGGACTGAAGCTTTCTTT.

This clonotype has at least ten counts. This chain links TRBV10-3 with TRBJ2-1, with 11 bases matching TRBD1. This CDR3 has 16 amino acids. Germline V gene data show CDR1 as ENHRY and CDR2 as SYGVKD. After removal of 2 bases from V and 9 bases from J, the junction contained 9 bases not matched to a gene. In nucleotides, the CDR3 is TGTGCCATCAGTGAGATCGGACAGGGGGCAGGTATTGAGCAGTTCTTC. Amino acids: CAISEIGQGAGIEQFF.

This clonotype showed up many times. The chain uses TRBV20-1 and TRBJ1-1; D unresolved. This CDR3 is built from 13 residues. Germline V gene lookup returns CDR1 DFQATT and CDR2 SNEGSKA (reference sequence). Trimming took off 6 bases at V and 2 bases at J, with 13 bases between the two ends. CDR3 sequence reads: CSAPRGGNTEAFF. The CDR3 bases are TGCAGTGCCCCACGGGGAGGAAACACTGAAGCTTTCTTT.

This clonotype has a count of ten or more. This sequence joins TRBV7-8 and TRBJ2-3; 7 nucleotides match TRBD1. There are 15 residues in the CDR3. Per the germline V gene, CDR1 is SGHVS and CDR2 is FQNEAQ. V was clipped by 5 bases and J by 2 bases; unmatched bases: 7. CDR3 sequence: CASSPRDRDTDTQYF. As DNA, the CDR3 is TGTGCCAGCAGCCCCCGGGACAGAGACACAGATACGCAGTATTTT.

Only a few counts were recorded for this clonotype. This sequence joins TRBV7-9 and TRBJ1-2; possible D gene TRBD1, 6 bases. Germline CDR1 is SEHNR and CDR2 is FQNEAQ (reference sequence). CDR3 length equals 15 residues. The V end lost 0 bases, the J end lost 4 bases, and 12 bases lay between the germline ends. As DNA, the CDR3 is TGTGCCAGCAGCTTAGCCGGGGGGGGCGGCTATGGCTACACCTTC. This encodes CASSLAGGGGYGYTF.

This clonotype was counted only a few times. The conserved phenylalanine or tryptophan normally closing the CDR3 is absent here, so this likely arose from a read error. The chain combines TRBV20-1 with TRBJ1-4; TRBD1 might be the D (5 bases). Germline assignment: CDR1 DFQATT and CDR2 SNEGSKA (reference sequence). The ends were cut back, 5 bases at V and 6 bases at J, with 10 bases in the middle. The CDR3 extends over 12 amino acids. CDR3 nucleotides: TGCAGTGCTCGAGGGGCGGATGAAAAACTGTTTAAT. It specifies CSARGADEKLFN.

The sample holds many counts of this clonotype. Relative to the germline gene, one junction end is altered; a read error may explain this. The J gene is TRBJ1-6, the V gene TRBV20-1; unclear D gene. Per germline, CDR1 DFQATT and CDR2 SNEGSKA (reference sequence). The CDR3 is 15 residues long. The CDR3 DNA reads TGCAGTGCTAGAGATCAGAGAAACTATAATTCACCCCTCAACTTT. Translation gives CSARDQRNYNSPLNF.

This clonotype came up a few times. The V call is TRBV6-6, the J call TRBJ1-5; D unclear. Deletions cut 2 bases from V and 1 base from J, with 3 bases between. Germline lookup yields CDR1 MNHNY and CDR2 SVGAGI (reference sequence). This CDR3 is 13 amino acids long. CDR3 sequence: CASSYGSNQPQHF. The DNA of the CDR3 is TGTGCCAGCAGTTACGGCAGCAATCAGCCCCAGCATTTT.

In its sample, this clonotype was seen many times. CDR3 coding DNA: TGCAGTGCTAAAATCTTCGGGGCAAACATTCAGTACTTC. Its translation is CSAKIFGANIQYF. This rearrangement joins TRBV20-1 to TRBJ2-4; D is possibly TRBD1 or TRBD2 (5 bases each). CDR1 and CDR2 (germline): DFQATT, SNEGSKA (reference sequence). This CDR3 is 13 amino acids long. V lost 4 bases to trimming and J lost 6 bases, with 13 bases between them.

This clonotype was seen many times. V gene TRBV28 combines with J gene TRBJ2-5; 10 bases are shared with TRBD2. Germline CDR1 reads MDHEN; CDR2 reads SYDVKM. There are 16 residues in the CDR3. V lost 6 bases to trimming and J lost 5 bases; unmatched junction nucleotides: 12. The CDR3 spells CASRRVSGGMKETQYF. CDR3 nucleotide sequence: TGTGCCAGCAGACGGGTTAGCGGGGGGATGAAGGAGACCCAGTACTTC.

This chain links TRBV18 with TRBJ2-7; D gene uncertain. Trimming took off 1 base at V and 5 bases at J, with 6 bases between the two ends. Germline V gene lookup returns CDR1 KGHSH and CDR2 LQKENI. The CDR3 length is 12 residues. The CDR3 is CASSPLGHEQYF. Here the CDR3 DNA reads TGTGCCAGCTCACCACTTGGACACGAGCAGTACTTC.

Ten or more counts support this clonotype. The V call is TRBV4-3, the J call TRBJ2-7, with 10 bases matching TRBD1. Germline V CDR1 and CDR2: LGHNA, YSLEER. Losses at the gene ends were 2 bases for V and 2 bases for J; bases not matched to a gene: 3. The CDR3 spans 15 residues. CDR3 coding DNA: TGCGCCAGCAGCCAATCCGGACAGGGGGCCTACGAGCAGTACTTC. Amino acids: CASSQSGQGAYEQYF.

This clonotype was detected ten times or more. This sequence joins TRBV20-1 and TRBJ2-3; D is unclear. There are 13 residues in the CDR3. Trimming took 1 base from V and 6 from J, leaving 11 bases between them. Germline lookup yields CDR1 DFQATT and CDR2 SNEGSKA (reference sequence). The CDR3 loop is CSARVSPLDTQYF. Written as DNA, the CDR3 is TGCAGTGCTAGAGTCAGCCCTCTGGATACGCAGTATTTT.

This clonotype was picked up many times. The rearrangement joins TRBV18 to TRBJ1-2; D gene unclear. CDR3 length: 14 amino acids. Germline CDR1 reads KGHSH; CDR2 reads LQKENI. V lost 2 bases and J 4 bases, leaving 11 bases between the germline ends. CDR3 DNA sequence: TGTGCCAGCTCACCAGCCAGCTCTCTCTATGGCTACACCTTC. Translated, it gives CASSPASSLYGYTF.

V is TRBV20-1 and J is TRBJ1-5; D is perhaps TRBD1 (6 bases). The CDR3 is 12 amino acids. The V end was cut by 8 bases, the J end by 2 bases, with 10 bases between. The V gene's germline CDR1 is DFQATT and CDR2 SNEGSKA (reference sequence). The CDR3 loop is CSCRTGNQPQHF. The CDR3, as DNA: TGCAGTTGTCGGACAGGCAATCAGCCCCAGCATTTT.

The rearrangement links TRBV20-1 to TRBJ2-5, with D perhaps TRBD1 (7 bases). Trimming removed 5 bases at V and 1 base at J, with 11 bases between. Germline V gene sequence: CDR1 DFQATT, CDR2 SNEGSKA (reference sequence). The CDR3 loop spans 13 amino acids. As DNA, the CDR3 is TGCAGTGCTGGCGGGACAGTCCAAGAGACCCAGTACTTC. Amino acid sequence: CSAGGTVQETQYF.

This clonotype was counted ten times or more. The gene calls are TRBV10-3 and TRBJ1-6; possibly TRBD1 for D (5 bases). This CDR3 is built from 15 residues. Germline loops: CDR1 ENHRY, CDR2 SYGVKD. The V gene lost 3 bases and the J gene lost 5 bases, with 11 bases spanning the gap. The CDR3 is CAISERQQDNSPLHF. The CDR3 DNA is TGTGCCATCAGTGAACGTCAACAGGATAATTCACCCCTCCACTTT.

This clonotype was counted at least ten times. The chain links TRBV7-2 to TRBJ1-1; 8 bases fit TRBD1. Germline CDR1 and CDR2: SGHTA and FQGNSA. The junction had 4 bases not matched to a gene; V was cut back by 3 bases and J by 1 base. This CDR3 has 15 amino acids. The CDR3 sequence is CASSFTGGRNTEAFF. CDR3 coding DNA: TGTGCCAGCAGCTTCACAGGGGGAAGGAACACTGAAGCTTTCTTT.

This clonotype was recorded a few times. The J gene is TRBJ1-6, the V gene TRBV4-3; D is undetermined. The CDR3 has 17 residues. Trimming stripped 1 base from V and 0 bases from J, with 10 bases between. Germline lookup yields CDR1 LGHNA and CDR2 YSLEER. CDR3 nucleotide sequence: TGCGCCAGCAGCCAAGGGGCCTGGAACTCCTATAATTCACCCCTCCACTTT. Protein sequence: CASSQGAWNSYNSPLHF.

The sample holds many counts of this clonotype. The chain carries TRBV18 and TRBJ2-5; 7 bases line up with TRBD1. Germline lookup yields CDR1 KGHSH and CDR2 LQKENI. The length of the CDR3 is 14 residues. J was trimmed by 2 bases and V by 4 bases; bases with no gene match: 4. CDR3 DNA: TGTGCCAGCTCACGACAGGGACAGCAAGAGACCCAGTACTTC. Translation gives CASSRQGQQETQYF. Drawing the rest from reference TRBV18 and TRBJ2-5, the complete variable domain is NAGVMQNPRHLVRRRGQEARLRCSPMKGHSHVYWYRQLPEEGLKFMVYLQKENIIDESGMPKERFSAEFPKEGPSILRIQQVVRGDSAAYFCASSRQGQQETQYFGPGTRLLVL.

This clonotype was counted between two and nine times. V is TRBV10-3 and J is TRBJ2-7, with a tentative D call TRBD1 (6 bases). CDR1 and CDR2 (germline): ENHRY, SYGVKD. V was trimmed by 6 bases and J by 7 bases, leaving 10 bases between them. The CDR3 contains 11 residues. The CDR3 region has the DNA TGTGCCATCAGCAGGGACAAAGAGCAGTACTTC. Translated: CAISRDKEQYF.

This clonotype was seen ten or more times. This chain connects TRBV30 to TRBJ1-1; no clear D gene. With 0 bases removed from V and 4 bases from J, the gap between germline ends came to 9 bases. Germline V gene data show CDR1 as GTSNPN and CDR2 as SVGIG (reference sequence). There are 13 residues in the CDR3. This CDR3 reads CAWSVSPGTEAFF. In DNA form, the CDR3 reads TGTGCCTGGAGTGTCTCCCCAGGCACTGAAGCTTTCTTT.